Here is one T cell receptor (beta chain) with its context. Antigen: not known. Germline V gene lookup returns CDR1 SGHDT and CDR2 YYEEEE. The CDR3 runs to 15 residues. V was clipped by 7 bases and J by 4 bases; unmatched bases: 12. The authors took one heparinised blood draw, averaging about 116 mL, from each donor. These data originate in a study of beta chain features in type 1 diabetes. Study-level results: Patients with Type 1 diabetes showed moderately but significantly shorter TCRB CDR3s in all four CD4+ subsets.

Sequenced material consisted of expressed TCRB transcripts (all of the isolated RNA was reverse transcribed). The method was immunoSEQ multiplex PCR; TCRdb's version includes in-frame clones alone and lacks a portion of them. This table holds 250,000 to 300,000 clones, roughly an eighth found once. The chain is built from TRBV5-6 and TRBJ2-3, with TRBD2 identical over 7 bases. Sequencing was done on a sample of naive CD4+ T cells from blood. The origin of this receptor is a man younger than 45 with type 1 diabetes. The CDR3 reads CASGLPGGSADTQYF. The DNA for the CDR3 is TGTGCCAGCGGACTCCCGGGGGGTTCAGCAGATACGCAGTATTTT.